This T cell receptor (beta chain) originates from a study of PD-1 blockade in classical Hodgkin lymphoma. In every patient, relapse followed autologous stem cell transplantation, while exposure to brentuximab vedotin differed. Study conclusions and caveats: In newly diagnosed patients, baseline TCR diversity was reportedly below that of healthy donors.

Comments on this clone: Antigen unknown.

This CDR3 is 14 amino acids long. Germline CDR1 reads SGHNT; CDR2 reads YYREEE (reference sequence). V lost 3 bases and J 3 bases, leaving 11 bases between the germline ends. Data came from immunoSEQ multiplex PCR; TCRdb stores just in-frame clones and leaves some out. The repertoire consists of around 99,000 clones, with approximately 80% occurring once and the leading ten covering approximately 15%. Material: peripheral blood mononuclear cells (PBMCs), obtained before the second cycle of nivolumab. This TCR was sampled from a human donor with classical Hodgkin lymphoma. The chain links TRBV5-4 to TRBJ2-3; no definite D call. The CDR3 here is CASSSTDVTDTQYF. The CDR3 region has the DNA TGTGCCAGCAGCTCCACGGACGTTACAGATACGCAGTATTTT.